A single sample gave rise to the 5 T cell receptor beta chains below, sequenced in a study of blood T cell repertoires in COVID-19. Assay: immunoSEQ multiplex PCR; the TCRdb copy retains only in-frame clones and omits some. The data hold more than 150,000 clones, with roughly 80% observed a single time. The sample comprised PBMCs or T cells enriched from blood (not recorded which). These receptors all stem from a man aged 60-69 years who had been exposed to COVID-19.

This clone was found a few times. J is TRBJ1-2 and V is TRBV5-5; D gene uncertain. Germline loops: CDR1 SGHKS, CDR2 YYEKEE (reference sequence). The germline V and J ends were trimmed by 3 bases and 4 bases, with 13 bases remaining between them. This CDR3 is 14 amino acids long. The CDR3 DNA follows: TGTGCCAGCAGCTGGGGAGGCTATGGCTATGGCTACACCTTC. It yields the protein CASSWGGYGYGYTF.

CDR3 loop: CASRQQGGAETQYF. CDR3 sequence (DNA): TGTGCCAGCAGGCAACAGGGGGGGGCAGAGACCCAGTACTTC. The chain employs TRBV28 and TRBJ2-5, with D possibly TRBD1 on 8 matching bases. Germline lookup yields CDR1 MDHEN and CDR2 SYDVKM. This CDR3 region has 14 residues. With 6 bases removed from V and 4 bases from J, the gap between germline ends came to 15 bases.

The chain recombines TRBV7-2 with TRBJ2-2, with D perhaps matching TRBD2 (7 bases). The V end lost 8 bases, the J end lost 6 bases, and 16 bases lay between the germline ends. The CDR3 runs 14 residues. Germline CDR1 reads SGHTA; CDR2 reads FQGNSA. DNA of the CDR3: TGTGCCAGCGGGGGGGCAGGGGCGTCCGGGGAGCTGTTTTTT. This encodes CASGGAGASGELFF.

This clone occurred a few times. The chain carries TRBV2 and TRBJ2-6; D is ambiguous. CDR3 length: 15 residues. The V and J ends lost 3 bases and 4 bases respectively, with 10 bases between them. Germline CDR1 reads SNHLY; CDR2 reads FYNNEI. Here the CDR3 DNA reads TGTGCCAGCAGTGATTGGGCTTCCGGGGCCAACGTCCTGACTTTC. Translated, it gives CASSDWASGANVLTF.

CDR3 loop: CASSKEPGQGKSAGVGYNEQFF. CDR3 nucleotides: TGTGCCAGCAGCAAAGAACCCGGGCAGGGAAAGTCTGCGGGAGTGGGTTACAATGAGCAGTTCTTC. The rearrangement joins TRBV21-1 to TRBJ2-1; the table gives TRBD2 as D, unverified against the DNA. TRBV21-1 is an annotated pseudogene. CDR3 size: 22 residues.